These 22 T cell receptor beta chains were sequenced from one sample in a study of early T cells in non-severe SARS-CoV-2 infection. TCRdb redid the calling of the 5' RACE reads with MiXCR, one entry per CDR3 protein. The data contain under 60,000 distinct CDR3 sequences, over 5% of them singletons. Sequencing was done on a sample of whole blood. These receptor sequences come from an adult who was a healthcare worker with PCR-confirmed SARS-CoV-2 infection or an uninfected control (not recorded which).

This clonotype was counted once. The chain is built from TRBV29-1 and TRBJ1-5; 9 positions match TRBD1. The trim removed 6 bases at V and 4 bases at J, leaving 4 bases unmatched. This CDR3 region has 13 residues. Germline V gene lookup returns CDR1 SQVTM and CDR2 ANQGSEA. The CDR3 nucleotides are TGCAGCGTGGGACAGGGACATAATCAGCCCCAGCATTTT. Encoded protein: CSVGQGHNQPQHF.

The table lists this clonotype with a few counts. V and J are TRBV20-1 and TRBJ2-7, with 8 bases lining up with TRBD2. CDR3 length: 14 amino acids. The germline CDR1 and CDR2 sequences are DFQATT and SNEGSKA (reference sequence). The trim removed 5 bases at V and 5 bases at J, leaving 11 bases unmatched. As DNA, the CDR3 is TGCAGTGCTCATCCCGGGACTAGAGGTAACGAGCAGTACTTC. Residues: CSAHPGTRGNEQYF.

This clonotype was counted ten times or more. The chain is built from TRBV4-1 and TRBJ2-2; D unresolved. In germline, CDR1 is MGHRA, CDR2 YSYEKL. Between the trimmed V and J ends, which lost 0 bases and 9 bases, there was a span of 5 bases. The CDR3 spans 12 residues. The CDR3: CASSQDYRELFF. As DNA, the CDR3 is TGCGCCAGCAGCCAAGATTACCGGGAGCTGTTTTTT.

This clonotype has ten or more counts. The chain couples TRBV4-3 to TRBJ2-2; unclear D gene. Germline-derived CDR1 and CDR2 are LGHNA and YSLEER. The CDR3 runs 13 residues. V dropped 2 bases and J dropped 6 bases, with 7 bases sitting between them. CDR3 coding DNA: TGCGCCAGCAGCCAAACAGTTTCCGGGGAGCTGTTTTTT. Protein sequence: CASSQTVSGELFF.

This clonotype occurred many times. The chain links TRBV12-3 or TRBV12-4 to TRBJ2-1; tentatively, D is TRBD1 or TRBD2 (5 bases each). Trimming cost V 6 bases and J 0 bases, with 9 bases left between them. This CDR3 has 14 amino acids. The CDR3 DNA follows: TGTGCCAGCAGGCCGGGACGCTCCTACAATGAGCAGTTCTTC. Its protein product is CASRPGRSYNEQFF.

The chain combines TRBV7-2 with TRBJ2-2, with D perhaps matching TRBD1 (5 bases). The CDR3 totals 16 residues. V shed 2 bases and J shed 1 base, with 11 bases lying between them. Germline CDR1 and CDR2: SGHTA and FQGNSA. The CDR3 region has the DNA TGTGCCAGCAGCTTAAGCGCAGGGTGGAACACCGGGGAGCTGTTTTTT. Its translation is CASSLSAGWNTGELFF. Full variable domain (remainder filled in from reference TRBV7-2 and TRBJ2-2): GAGVSQSPSNKVTEKGKDVELRCDPISGHTALYWYRQSLGQGLEFLIYFQGNSAPDKSGLPSDRFSAERTGGSVSTLTIQRTQQEDSAVYLCASSLSAGWNTGELFFGEGSRLTVL.

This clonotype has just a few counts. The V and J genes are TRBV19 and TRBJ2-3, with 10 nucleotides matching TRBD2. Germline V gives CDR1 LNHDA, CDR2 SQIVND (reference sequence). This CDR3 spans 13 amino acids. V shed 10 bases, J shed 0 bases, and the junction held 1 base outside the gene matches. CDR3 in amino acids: CATSGSSTDTQYF. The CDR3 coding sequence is TGTGCCACTAGCGGGAGCAGCACAGATACGCAGTATTTT.

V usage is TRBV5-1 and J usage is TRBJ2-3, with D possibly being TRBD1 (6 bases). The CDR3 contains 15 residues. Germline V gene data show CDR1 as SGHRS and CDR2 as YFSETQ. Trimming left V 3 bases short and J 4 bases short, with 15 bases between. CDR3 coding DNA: TGCGCCAGCAGCTCCTACGGACAGACCCCAGATACGCAGTATTTT. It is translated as CASSSYGQTPDTQYF.

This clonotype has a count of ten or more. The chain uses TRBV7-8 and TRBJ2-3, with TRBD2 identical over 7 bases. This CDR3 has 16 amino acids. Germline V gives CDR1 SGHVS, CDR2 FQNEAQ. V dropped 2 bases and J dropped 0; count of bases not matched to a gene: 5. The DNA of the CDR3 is TGTGCCAGCAGCTTAAGGGACGGGAGGAGCACAGATACGCAGTATTTT. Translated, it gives CASSLRDGRSTDTQYF.

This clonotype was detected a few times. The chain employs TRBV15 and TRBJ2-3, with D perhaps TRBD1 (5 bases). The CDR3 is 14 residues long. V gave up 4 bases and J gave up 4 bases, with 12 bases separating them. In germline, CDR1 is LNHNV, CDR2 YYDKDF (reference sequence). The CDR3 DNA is TGTGCCACCAGCATAGAACAGGTTCCAGATACGCAGTATTTT. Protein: CATSIEQVPDTQYF.

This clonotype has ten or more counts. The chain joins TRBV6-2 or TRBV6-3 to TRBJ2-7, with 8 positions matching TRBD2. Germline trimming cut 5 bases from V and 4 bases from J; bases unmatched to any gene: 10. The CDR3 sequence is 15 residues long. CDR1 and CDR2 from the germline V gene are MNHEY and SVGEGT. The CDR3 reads CASSPTTSGGYEQYF. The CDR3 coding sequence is TGTGCCAGCAGTCCCACCACTAGCGGAGGGTACGAGCAGTACTTC.

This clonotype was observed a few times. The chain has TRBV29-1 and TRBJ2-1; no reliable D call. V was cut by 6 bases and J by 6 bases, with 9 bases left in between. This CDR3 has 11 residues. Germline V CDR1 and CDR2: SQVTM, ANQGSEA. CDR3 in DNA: TGCAGCGTGAAACACCTCAATGAGCAGTTCTTC. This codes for CSVKHLNEQFF.

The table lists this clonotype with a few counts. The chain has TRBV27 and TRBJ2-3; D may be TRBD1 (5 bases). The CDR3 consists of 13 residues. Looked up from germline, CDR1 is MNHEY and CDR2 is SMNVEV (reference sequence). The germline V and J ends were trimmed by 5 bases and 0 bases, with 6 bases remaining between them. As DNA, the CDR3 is TGTGCCAGCAGTACAGGTAGCACAGATACGCAGTATTTT. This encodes CASSTGSTDTQYF.

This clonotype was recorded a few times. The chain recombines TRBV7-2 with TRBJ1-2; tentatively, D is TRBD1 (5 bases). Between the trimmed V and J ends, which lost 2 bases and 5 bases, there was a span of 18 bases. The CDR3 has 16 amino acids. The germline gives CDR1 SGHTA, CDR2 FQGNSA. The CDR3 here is CASSLNRGQGGYGYTF. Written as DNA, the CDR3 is TGTGCCAGCAGCTTAAATCGTGGTCAGGGAGGGTATGGCTACACCTTC.

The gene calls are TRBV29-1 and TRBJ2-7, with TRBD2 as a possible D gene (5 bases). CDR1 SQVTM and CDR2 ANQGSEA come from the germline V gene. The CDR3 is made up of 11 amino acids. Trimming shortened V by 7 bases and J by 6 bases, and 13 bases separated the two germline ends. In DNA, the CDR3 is TGCAGCGGAGCAGACGCGGGCGAGCAGTACTTC. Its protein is CSGADAGEQYF.

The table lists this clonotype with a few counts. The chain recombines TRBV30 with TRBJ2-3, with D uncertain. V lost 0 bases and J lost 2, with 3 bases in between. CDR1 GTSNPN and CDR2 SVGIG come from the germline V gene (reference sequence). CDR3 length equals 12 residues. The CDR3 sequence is CAWSVDTDTQYF. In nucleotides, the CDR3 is TGTGCCTGGAGTGTCGACACAGATACGCAGTATTTT.

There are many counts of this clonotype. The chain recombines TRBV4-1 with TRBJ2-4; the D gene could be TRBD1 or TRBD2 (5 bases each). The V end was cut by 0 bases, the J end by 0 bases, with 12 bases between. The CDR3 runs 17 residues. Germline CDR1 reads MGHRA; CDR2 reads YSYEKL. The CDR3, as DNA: TGCGCCAGCAGCCAAGAGAGGGGAGCCTTAGCCAAAAACATTCAGTACTTC. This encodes CASSQERGALAKNIQYF.

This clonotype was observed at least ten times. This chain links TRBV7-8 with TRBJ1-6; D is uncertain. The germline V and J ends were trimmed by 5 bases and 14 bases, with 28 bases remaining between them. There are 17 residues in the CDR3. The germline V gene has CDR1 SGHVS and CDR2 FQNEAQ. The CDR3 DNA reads TGTGCCAGCAGCCAACTCCCCCAAGGGCCCTTGGGAGCGGCCCTCCACTTT. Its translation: CASSQLPQGPLGAALHF.

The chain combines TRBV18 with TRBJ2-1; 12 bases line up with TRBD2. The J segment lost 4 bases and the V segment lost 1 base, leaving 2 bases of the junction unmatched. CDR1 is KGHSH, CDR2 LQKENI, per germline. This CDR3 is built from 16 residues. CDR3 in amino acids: CASSPLTSGSYNEQFF. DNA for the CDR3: TGTGCCAGCTCACCACTGACTAGCGGGAGTTACAATGAGCAGTTCTTC.

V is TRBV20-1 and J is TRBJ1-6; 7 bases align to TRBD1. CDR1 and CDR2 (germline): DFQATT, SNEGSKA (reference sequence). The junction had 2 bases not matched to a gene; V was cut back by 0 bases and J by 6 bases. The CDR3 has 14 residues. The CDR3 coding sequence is TGCAGTGCTAGAGAGGGGACAGTTAATTCACCCCTCCACTTT. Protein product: CSAREGTVNSPLHF.

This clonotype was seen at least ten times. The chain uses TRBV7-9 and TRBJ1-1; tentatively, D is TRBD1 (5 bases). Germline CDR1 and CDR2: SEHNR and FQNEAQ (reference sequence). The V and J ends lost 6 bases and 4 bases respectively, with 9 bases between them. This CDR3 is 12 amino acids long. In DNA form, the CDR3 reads TGTGCCAGCAGTTCAGGGAGCACTGAAGCTTTCTTT. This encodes CASSSGSTEAFF.

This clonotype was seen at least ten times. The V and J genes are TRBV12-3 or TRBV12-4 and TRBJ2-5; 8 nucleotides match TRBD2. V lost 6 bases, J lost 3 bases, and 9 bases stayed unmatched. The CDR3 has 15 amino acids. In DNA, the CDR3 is TGTGCCAGCAGCCCGCAGGGGCGGGGGGAAGAGACCCAGTACTTC. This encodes CASSPQGRGEETQYF.